The 2 T cell receptor beta chains below come from one sample, sequenced in a study of shared clonotypes between healthy human individuals. Profiled with immunoSEQ multiplex PCR; TCRdb holds only in-frame clones, not every one. Altogether 2 million or so clones are present, about 95% being singletons, with the ten largest covering around 1.1%. Naive CD8 isolation took CD45RO-negative cells positively selected for CCR7 and excluded terminally differentiated effector memory CD45RA+ cells. The specimen sequenced was naive CD8+ T cells sorted from blood. The receptors originated from a man aged 18 to 29 in good health.

The rearrangement uses TRBV11-2 and TRBJ2-7; D possibly corresponds to TRBD2 (5 bases). Looked up from germline, CDR1 is SGHAT and CDR2 is FQNNGV. Trimming stripped 5 bases from V and 6 bases from J, with 11 bases between. The CDR3 runs 12 residues. This chain's CDR3 is CASSKERAEQYF. The CDR3 coding sequence is TGTGCCAGCAGCAAGGAGAGGGCCGAGCAGTACTTC.

The gene calls are TRBV29-1 and TRBJ2-5; the D is unclear. Germline-derived CDR1 and CDR2 are SQVTM and ANQGSEA. Between the trimmed V and J ends, which lost 1 base and 5 bases, there was a span of 20 bases. CDR3 length: 16 residues. The CDR3 sequence is CSVEGHLRRSVETQYF. CDR3 DNA sequence: TGCAGCGTTGAAGGGCACCTCAGAAGGTCGGTTGAGACCCAGTACTTC.